These 26 T cell receptor beta chains originate from one sample sequenced in a study of shared clonotypes between healthy human individuals (dated by TCRdb to about 2020). Library construction relied on the immunoSEQ multiplex PCR assay. TCRdb provides this immuneACCESS table in a form limited to in-frame rearrangements. Some clones are lacking; in checked studies, under half of them reflect an unresolved V gene, and why the rest are absent is not known. Present in this sample are around 370,000 clones, approximately 96% of which were seen just once. The top ten clones comprise 0.25% to 0.35% of the sample. What was sequenced was memory CD8+ T cells sorted from blood. The meaning of the sample's cell subset or site label: CD45RO+ cells pooled with CCR7-negative TemRA cells. The receptors derive from a man younger than 45 in good health.

The rearrangement links TRBV29-1 to TRBJ1-2; D not resolved. There are 14 residues in the CDR3. Germline CDR1 SQVTM, CDR2 ANQGSEA. Trimming left V 3 bases short and J 5 bases short, with 16 bases between. The CDR3 nucleotides are TGCAGCGTTGATAGTTACGAGAGAGGTTATGGCTACACCTTC. Translation gives CSVDSYERGYGYTF.

The chain carries TRBV5-1 and TRBJ2-2; D possibly corresponds to TRBD2 (5 bases). Trimming pared 2 bases from V and 1 base from J, leaving 6 bases between. From germline, CDR1 is SGHRS and CDR2 YFSETQ. The CDR3 runs 14 residues. CDR3: CASSFEGNTGELFF. In DNA, the CDR3 is TGCGCCAGCAGCTTCGAGGGGAACACCGGGGAGCTGTTTTTT.

This sequence joins TRBV28 and TRBJ2-3, with a tentative D call TRBD2 (5 bases). This CDR3 is 14 amino acids long. Germline CDR1 and CDR2: MDHEN and SYDVKM. Trimming removed 5 bases from V and 2 bases from J, with 11 bases in between. The CDR3 DNA reads as TGTGCCAGCAGTAAAACTAGAGACACAGATACGCAGTATTTT. This codes for CASSKTRDTDTQYF.

The chain has TRBV11-2 and TRBJ2-1, with D perhaps matching TRBD2 (6 bases). The germline V and J ends were trimmed by 4 bases and 7 bases, with 11 bases remaining between them. Looked up from germline, CDR1 is SGHAT and CDR2 is FQNNGV. The CDR3 loop spans 13 amino acids. CDR3 DNA: TGTGCCAGCAGCTCGGAGGGCTGGAATGAGCAGTTCTTC. It translates to CASSSEGWNEQFF. Together with reference TRBV11-2 and TRBJ2-1, the CDR3 gives the full variable domain: EAGVAQSPRYKIIEKRQSVAFWCNPISGHATLYWYQQILGQGPKLLIQFQNNGVVDDSQLPKDRFSAERLKGVDSTLKIQPAKLEDSAVYLCASSSEGWNEQFFGPGTRLTVL.

The chain combines TRBV7-9 with TRBJ1-4; D unresolved. Germline assignment: CDR1 SEHNR and CDR2 FQNEAQ (reference sequence). With 3 bases removed from V and 5 bases from J, the gap between germline ends came to 13 bases. The CDR3 runs 15 residues. The chain's CDR3 is CASSLVDRPNEKLFF. CDR3 nucleotide sequence: TGTGCCAGCAGCTTGGTCGATCGGCCGAATGAAAAACTGTTTTTT.

J is TRBJ1-2 and V is TRBV28; TRBD1 matches at 9 bases. CDR1 and CDR2 from the germline V gene are MDHEN and SYDVKM. CDR3 size: 13 residues. After removal of 8 bases from V and 2 bases from J, the junction contained 3 bases not matched to a gene. This CDR3 is CASHTGGNYGYTF. CDR3 sequence (DNA): TGTGCCAGCCATACAGGGGGCAACTATGGCTACACCTTC.

The chain is built from TRBV5-1 and TRBJ2-1; 7 bases are a match to TRBD2. The V gene's germline CDR1 is SGHRS and CDR2 YFSETQ. This CDR3 spans 15 amino acids. The J segment lost 6 bases and the V segment lost 1 base, leaving 7 bases of the junction unmatched. CDR3 nucleotides: TGCGCCAGCAGCTTGACAAGCGGGAACCCCAATGAGCAGTTCTTC. This encodes CASSLTSGNPNEQFF.

The chain joins TRBV28 to TRBJ2-7; TRBD1 is a possible D gene (6 bases). Germline CDR1 is MDHEN and CDR2 is SYDVKM. With 5 bases removed from V and 5 bases from J, the gap between germline ends came to 16 bases. This CDR3 is 14 amino acids long. This CDR3 reads CASSTTGPMDEQYF. Written as DNA, the CDR3 is TGTGCCAGCAGTACGACAGGTCCCATGGACGAGCAGTACTTC.

This sequence joins TRBV5-6 and TRBJ2-5; 7 bases agree with TRBD1. The length of the CDR3 is 16 residues. Germline V gives CDR1 SGHDT, CDR2 YYEEEE. V lost 2 bases to trimming and J lost 5 bases; unmatched junction nucleotides: 12. The CDR3 sequence: CASSLRPRTGWETQYF. In nucleotides, the CDR3 is TGTGCCAGCAGCTTACGTCCCAGGACAGGCTGGGAGACCCAGTACTTC.

The rearrangement links TRBV14 to TRBJ2-3; perhaps TRBD1 as D (6 bases). Germline CDR1 SGHDN, CDR2 FVKESK. Trimming cost V 0 bases and J 3 bases, with 13 bases left between them. CDR3 size: 16 residues. The CDR3 DNA reads as TGTGCCAGCAGCCAAGATAATTACAGGGTAACAGATACGCAGTATTTT. Its translation is CASSQDNYRVTDTQYF.

V is TRBV5-5 and J is TRBJ2-3; 8 bases match TRBD1. Germline values: CDR1 SGHKS, CDR2 YYEKEE (reference sequence). This CDR3 has 18 residues. The V segment lost 4 bases and the J segment 0 bases; nucleotides outside the gene matches: 13. The CDR3 loop reads CASSHRTGPGLSTDTQYF. In nucleotides, the CDR3 is TGTGCCAGCAGCCATCGGACAGGGCCGGGACTCAGCACAGATACGCAGTATTTT.

Concerning this clone: Relative to the germline gene, one junction end is altered; a read error may explain this. The genes are TRBV19 and TRBJ2-3, with D perhaps matching TRBD2 (6 bases). From germline, CDR1 is LNHDA and CDR2 SQIVND (reference sequence). The CDR3 has 15 residues. CDR3 sequence (DNA): TGTGCCAGCAGTAGCGGACAAACTAGCACAGATACGCAGTATTTT. Its protein product is CASSSGQTSTDTQYF.

V is TRBV7-9 and J is TRBJ2-7; 8 bases agree with TRBD2. CDR1 SEHNR and CDR2 FQNEAQ come from the germline V gene (reference sequence). V lost 5 bases to trimming and J lost 5 bases; unmatched junction nucleotides: 11. The CDR3 has 15 residues. As DNA, the CDR3 is TGTGCCAGCAGCCGCACTTCCAGCGGGAGTAACGAGCAGTACTTC. The encoded protein is CASSRTSSGSNEQYF.

The rearrangement uses TRBV5-4 and TRBJ2-3; D could derive from TRBD1 or TRBD2 (6 bases each). This CDR3 is built from 15 residues. V gave up 10 bases and J gave up 0 bases, with 18 bases separating them. Germline CDR1 is SGHNT and CDR2 is YYREEE (reference sequence). The CDR3 DNA follows: TGTGCCCAGGCGGACGGGGGCTCTAGCACAGATACGCAGTATTTT. This codes for CAQADGGSSTDTQYF.

The V gene is TRBV19, the J gene TRBJ2-7, with 7 bases lining up with TRBD1. J gave up 3 bases and V 9 bases, and 5 bases lay outside the gene matches. The CDR3 has 12 amino acids. Germline values: CDR1 LNHDA, CDR2 SQIVND (reference sequence). This CDR3 reads CASAGGNYEQYF. DNA for the CDR3: TGTGCCAGCGCAGGGGGTAACTACGAGCAGTACTTC.

This clone was seen a single time. The genes are TRBV6-1 and TRBJ2-2; a weak D match, TRBD2 (6 bases). CDR3 size: 14 residues. Germline lookup yields CDR1 MNHNS and CDR2 SASEGT. V was trimmed by 6 bases and J by 1 base, leaving 9 bases between them. The DNA for the CDR3 is TGTGCCAGCAGACGGGAGCTGAACACCGGGGAGCTGTTTTTT. Translation: CASRRELNTGELFF.

The chain recombines TRBV25-1 with TRBJ2-5, with D tentatively TRBD1 or TRBD2 (5 bases each). V was clipped by 4 bases and J by 2 bases, with 14 bases between them. This CDR3 has 15 amino acids. Germline CDR1 MGHDK, CDR2 SYGVNS. CDR3 residues: CASSGMRGLQETQYF. CDR3 in DNA: TGTGCCAGCAGTGGGATGAGGGGCCTACAAGAGACCCAGTACTTC.

A remark on this clone: This sample includes further DNA sequences coding for the same CDR3. The V gene is TRBV6-1, the J gene TRBJ2-1, with 7 bases aligning to TRBD2. V lost 2 bases to trimming and J lost 7 bases; unmatched junction nucleotides: 8. This CDR3 has 15 residues. The germline gives CDR1 MNHNS, CDR2 SASEGT. DNA of the CDR3: TGTGCCAGCAGTGAAAGGGAGGGCAGGGTAAATGAGCAGTTCTTC. It translates to CASSEREGRVNEQFF.

This chain joins TRBV4-1 and TRBJ2-3; 8 bases fit TRBD2. In germline, CDR1 is MGHRA, CDR2 YSYEKL. The CDR3 has 17 amino acids. After removal of 0 bases from V and 7 bases from J, the junction contained 12 bases not matched to a gene. CDR3 sequence (DNA): TGCGCCAGCAGCCAAGATGGTCGGGTCGGGACTAGATATACGCAGTATTTT. Amino acids: CASSQDGRVGTRYTQYF.

The chain has TRBV9 and TRBJ2-7; 11 bases are a match to TRBD1. After removal of 4 bases from V and 4 bases from J, the junction contained 4 bases not matched to a gene. The CDR3 contains 14 residues. Germline V gene lookup returns CDR1 SGDLS and CDR2 YYNGEE. The CDR3 DNA sequence: TGTGCCAGCAGCTCCCGGGACAGGGGGTACGAGCAGTACTTC. This gives the protein CASSSRDRGYEQYF.

The chain uses TRBV5-1 and TRBJ2-2; 8 bases are shared with TRBD2. The germline CDR1 and CDR2 sequences are SGHRS and YFSETQ. This CDR3 contains 15 residues. J gave up 5 bases and V 0 bases, and 3 bases lay outside the gene matches. The CDR3 DNA reads TGCGCCAGCAGCTTGGTCGCTAGCGGGACCGGGGAGCTGTTTTTT. It translates to CASSLVASGTGELFF.

J is TRBJ1-3 and V is TRBV6-1; D ambiguous. CDR3 length equals 13 residues. Per germline, CDR1 MNHNS and CDR2 SASEGT. The V gene lost 3 bases and the J gene lost 5 bases, with 8 bases spanning the gap. The CDR3: CASSETRRNTIYF. The CDR3 DNA reads TGTGCCAGCAGTGAGACAAGGAGAAACACCATATATTTT.

The CDR3 protein is CATSREGFFEAFF. For the CDR3, the DNA is TGTGCCACCAGCAGAGAGGGCTTCTTTGAAGCTTTCTTT. J is TRBJ1-1 and V is TRBV15, with unresolved D. Between the trimmed V and J ends, which lost 0 bases and 7 bases, there was a span of 9 bases. CDR1 LNHNV and CDR2 YYDKDF come from the germline V gene (reference sequence). CDR3 length equals 13 residues.

The CDR3 DNA sequence: TGTGCCAGCAGCTTATTGCGCGAGGGACAGCGACCCTACGAGCAGTACTTC. Translation: CASSLLREGQRPYEQYF. The chain employs TRBV11-2 and TRBJ2-7, with TRBD1 matching 7 bases. Germline-derived CDR1 and CDR2 are SGHAT and FQNNGV. V lost 2 bases, J lost 2 bases, and 12 bases stayed unmatched. The CDR3 is made up of 17 amino acids.

As to this clone: The sample carries other DNA sequences with the same CDR3. The CDR3 spells CASSLGGRETQYF. CDR3 DNA: TGCGCCAGCAGCCTGGGAGGGAGGGAGACCCAGTACTTC. This chain uses TRBV5-1 with TRBJ2-5, with 7 bases fitting TRBD2. After removal of 4 bases from V and 5 bases from J, the junction contained 5 bases not matched to a gene. The length of the CDR3 is 13 residues. Germline loops: CDR1 SGHRS, CDR2 YFSETQ.

This chain links TRBV30 with TRBJ2-7; TRBD1 is a possible D gene (6 bases). The V end lost 3 bases, the J end lost 5 bases, and 11 bases lay between the germline ends. Germline lookup yields CDR1 GTSNPN and CDR2 SVGIG (reference sequence). The CDR3 has 12 amino acids. For the CDR3, the DNA is TGTGCCTGGAGCTACAGGGTAGACGAGCAGTACTTC. This codes for CAWSYRVDEQYF.